Listed below are T cell receptor beta chains from one sample, sequenced in a study of cytomegalovirus exposure and HLA in healthy donors. The repertoire was sequenced with immunoSEQ multiplex PCR; TCRdb's copy has only in-frame clones and lacks some. The table records 80,000 to 100,000 clones, around nine tenths of them present only once. The sample comprised PBMCs. The receptors originated from a woman in her 30s in good health and CMV-seronegative. The CDR3 runs from the conserved cysteine through the conserved F or W.

v_call	j_call	cdr3_aa
TRBV11-2	TRBJ1-1	CASSPNGQLNTEAFF
TRBV11-2	TRBJ2-7	CASSPLSGTGSYEQYF
TRBV7-3	TRBJ2-2	CASSFGLASNTGELFF
TRBV6-1	TRBJ1-1	CAITGQSGTEAFF
TRBV5-1	TRBJ2-2	CASSPLGGGAPNTGELFF
TRBV5-1	TRBJ1-2	CASSYGTGDGYTF
TRBV19	TRBJ1-5	CASIGRGWNQPQHF
TRBV6-5	TRBJ1-2	CASSYSRSRSGDGYTF
TRBV27	TRBJ1-2	CASSLVGGARGGYTF
TRBV5-1	TRBJ1-4	CASSLAFGRDEKLFF
TRBV9	TRBJ2-7	CASSANGGPGAEQYF
TRBV19	TRBJ1-2	CASSREGYGGYTF
TRBV4-1	TRBJ2-4	CASSHLGQPMAKNIQYF
TRBV19	TRBJ1-5	CASSLDRGHSQHF
TRBV5-5	TRBJ2-2	CASSTPSGSNTGELFF
TRBV18	TRBJ2-7	CASSRESYEQYF
TRBV2	TRBJ2-7	CASSVSLAGEQYF
TRBV5-1	TRBJ2-1	CASSLPQLNEQFF
TRBV18	TRBJ1-2	CASSLRDGGYTF
TRBV7-6	TRBJ2-1	CASSSNRVIADEQFF
TRBV5-6	TRBJ1-2	CASSYGTGGEAYGYTF
TRBV6-1	TRBJ1-3	CASSEATYSGNTIYF
TRBV19	TRBJ1-5	CASSIGDYSNQPQHF
TRBV28	TRBJ1-5	CASSLTGGQPQHF
TRBV5-1	TRBJ2-3	CASSPPSSGGTDTQYF
TRBV18	TRBJ2-1	CASSPAGYNEQFF
TRBV5-1	TRBJ2-3	CASSLVAGSTDTQYF
TRBV15	TRBJ1-5	CATSRDSPGVRNQPQHF
TRBV10-3	TRBJ2-7	CAISEVFVGAYEQYF
TRBV6-6	TRBJ1-1	CASSFDFEAFF
TRBV18	TRBJ2-6	CASSALGVRIGSGANVLTF
TRBV10-3	TRBJ2-3	CAISSGITDTQYF
TRBV7-9	TRBJ2-7	CASRPLGTDYEQYF
TRBV5-1	TRBJ2-3	CASSLDGRGFTQYF
TRBV15	TRBJ1-6	CATSRTGSPLHF
TRBV4-2	TRBJ1-4	CASSGTGGANPEKLFF
TRBV18	TRBJ1-2	CASSPVPGQGANYGYTF
TRBV27	TRBJ1-3	CAFGFADFSGNTIYF
TRBV9	TRBJ2-7	CASSLGTGNTYEQYF
TRBV7-8	TRBJ1-2	CASSPGQGYGYTF
TRBV5-4	TRBJ2-7	CASSLSHSGYEQYF
TRBV5-1	TRBJ2-2	CASRVGLSDTGELFF
TRBV5-5	TRBJ2-1	CASSLGSQGLNEQFF
TRBV5-1	TRBJ1-1	CASSFEQNTEAFF
TRBV7-2	TRBJ1-3	CASSLSQGVTIYF
TRBV7-3	TRBJ2-2	CASSFTGDPNTGELFF
TRBV2	TRBJ2-7	CASSLTRTLGYEQYF
TRBV5-1	TRBJ2-3	CASFKTGGRTDTQYF
TRBV2	TRBJ2-7	CASRNEGGPTYEQYF
TRBV7-9	TRBJ1-2	CASSLVALTGGSPGYTF
TRBV28	TRBJ2-3	CASSARLADTQYF
TRBV2	TRBJ2-2	CASSDLAGSGELFF
TRBV5-6	TRBJ1-2	CASSLSGSAYGYTF
TRBV2	TRBJ1-4	CASSEARAGGAFF
TRBV28	TRBJ2-7	CASSQPLGQATYEQYF
TRBV28	TRBJ2-1	CASSKGTSGTLYNEQFF
TRBV6-5	TRBJ2-5	CASSSRLKETQYF
TRBV4-2	TRBJ2-1	CASSQAFEGNEQFF
TRBV19	TRBJ2-7	CASSPTGYEQYF
TRBV5-1	TRBJ1-2	CASSLAGGNAGTGVVGYTF